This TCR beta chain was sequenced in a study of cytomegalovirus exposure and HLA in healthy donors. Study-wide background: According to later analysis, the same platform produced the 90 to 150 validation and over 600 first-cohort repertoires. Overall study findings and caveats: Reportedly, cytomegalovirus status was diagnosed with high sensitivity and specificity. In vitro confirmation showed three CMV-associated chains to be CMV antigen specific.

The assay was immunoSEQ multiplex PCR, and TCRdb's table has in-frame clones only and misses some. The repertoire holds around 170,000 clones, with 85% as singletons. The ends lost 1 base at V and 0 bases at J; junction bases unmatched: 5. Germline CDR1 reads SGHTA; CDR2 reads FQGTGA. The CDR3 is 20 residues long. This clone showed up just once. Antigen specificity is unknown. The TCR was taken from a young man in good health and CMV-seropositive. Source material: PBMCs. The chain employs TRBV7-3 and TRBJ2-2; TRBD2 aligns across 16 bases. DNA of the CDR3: TGTGCCAGCAGCTTAAGCCCGGGACTAGCGGGGGGGCCGAACACCGGGGAGCTGTTTTTT. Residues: CASSLSPGLAGGPNTGELFF. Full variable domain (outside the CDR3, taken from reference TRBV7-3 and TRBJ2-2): GAGVSQTPSNKVTEKGKYVELRCDPISGHTALYWYRQSLGQGPEFLIYFQGTGAADDSGLPNDRFFAVRPEGSVSTLKIQRTERGDSAVYLCASSLSPGLAGGPNTGELFFGEGSRLTVL.